A selection of T cell receptor beta chains follows, all from one sample in a study of CD8 T cells in Susac syndrome. TCRdb reprocessed the immunoSEQ multiplex PCR reads via MiXCR and lists one record per CDR3 protein. The sample carries some 140,000 distinct CDR3 sequences, 85% to 95% recorded once. Material for sequencing was CD8+ T cells from PBMCs. The origin of the receptors is a human donor with Susac syndrome. Each CDR3 is given with its conserved first and last residue. The D gene is left open where the match is weak. Some rows mark clone size as missing; the rest say once, few, many or name a class of expanded clone.

d_call: .
v_call: TRBV4-1
j_call: TRBJ2-2
clone_size: .
cdr3_nt: TGCGCCAGCAGCGAGACCCCGAGGAACACCGGGGAGCTGTTTTTT
cdr3_aa: CASSETPRNTGELFF

d_call: .
v_call: TRBV20-1
j_call: TRBJ1-1
clone_size: .
cdr3_nt: TGCAGTGCTAGAGACCTCGTATTAGAGGTCGAAGCTTTCTTT
cdr3_aa: CSARDLVLEVEAFF

d_call: .
v_call: TRBV7-6
j_call: TRBJ2-2
clone_size: .
cdr3_nt: TGTGCCAGCAGCTCCTTCACCGGGGAGCTGTTTTTT
cdr3_aa: CASSSFTGELFF

d_call: TRBD2
v_call: TRBV10-3
j_call: TRBJ2-5
clone_size: .
cdr3_nt: TGTGCCGCTGGGACTAGCGGAGCCCAAGAGACCCAGTACTTC
cdr3_aa: CAAGTSGAQETQYF

d_call: .
v_call: TRBV30
j_call: TRBJ1-1
clone_size: .
cdr3_nt: TGTGCCTGGACCCCCCGTTGGGGGGAGGACACTGAAGCTTTCTTT
cdr3_aa: CAWTPRWGEDTEAFF

d_call: .
v_call: TRBV7-6
j_call: TRBJ2-3
clone_size: .
cdr3_nt: TGTGCCAGCAGCTCGATATTTAGCGGCACAGATACGCAGTATTTT
cdr3_aa: CASSSIFSGTDTQYF

d_call: .
v_call: TRBV7-9
j_call: TRBJ1-1
clone_size: .
cdr3_nt: TGTGCCAGCGGTCCCGGGGGGTACACTGAAGCTTTCTTT
cdr3_aa: CASGPGGYTEAFF

d_call: TRBD1
v_call: TRBV6-5
j_call: TRBJ1-2
clone_size: .
cdr3_nt: TGTGCCAGCAGTTCCGGGACAGGAAAGGGCTACACCTTC
cdr3_aa: CASSSGTGKGYTF

d_call: TRBD1
v_call: TRBV5-6
j_call: TRBJ1-2
clone_size: .
cdr3_nt: TGTGCCAGCAGCCCCGGGACAGGGGGCGGCTACACCTTC
cdr3_aa: CASSPGTGGGYTF

d_call: .
v_call: TRBV14
j_call: TRBJ1-1
clone_size: once
cdr3_nt: TGTGCCAGCAGCCAAGATTGGGGGGCCACTGAAGCTTTCTTT
cdr3_aa: CASSQDWGATEAFF

d_call: .
v_call: TRBV2
j_call: TRBJ2-5
clone_size: .
cdr3_nt: TGTGCCAGCAGCGTATGGGACGTTAAAGAGACCCAGTACTTC
cdr3_aa: CASSVWDVKETQYF

d_call: .
v_call: TRBV9
j_call: TRBJ2-7
clone_size: .
cdr3_nt: TGTGCCAGCAGTTTAGGGTTCGGTTGGGAGCAGTACTTC
cdr3_aa: CASSLGFGWEQYF

d_call: .
v_call: TRBV6-1
j_call: TRBJ2-5
clone_size: .
cdr3_nt: TGTGCCAGCACCCACCGGGCCGACGGTGGGACCCAGTACTTC
cdr3_aa: CASTHRADGGTQYF

d_call: .
v_call: TRBV9
j_call: TRBJ2-3
clone_size: .
cdr3_nt: TGTGCCAGCAGCGCCCACCGACTAGATCCCCAAGATACGCAGTATTTT
cdr3_aa: CASSAHRLDPQDTQYF

d_call: TRBD1
v_call: TRBV4-1
j_call: TRBJ2-7
clone_size: once
cdr3_nt: TGCGCCAGCAGCGACCGGGACAGGGGGCCCTACGAGCAGTACTTC
cdr3_aa: CASSDRDRGPYEQYF

d_call: .
v_call: TRBV28
j_call: TRBJ1-3
clone_size: .
cdr3_nt: TGTGCCAGCAGGACAGGAAGATCATCTGGAAACACCATATATTTT
cdr3_aa: CASRTGRSSGNTIYF

d_call: TRBD2
v_call: TRBV14
j_call: TRBJ2-7
clone_size: .
cdr3_nt: TGTGCCAGCAGCCAAGAGGGACTAGCCTTCTACGAGCAGTACTTC
cdr3_aa: CASSQEGLAFYEQYF

d_call: .
v_call: TRBV7-1
j_call: TRBJ1-1
clone_size: .
cdr3_nt: TGTGCCAGCAGCGACAAGACTAGCGATACTCTACAAATCTATGAACCCCCTATGAACACTGAAGCTTTCTTT
cdr3_aa: CASSDKTSDTLQIYEPPMNTEAFF

d_call: .
v_call: TRBV12-5
j_call: TRBJ1-5
clone_size: .
cdr3_nt: TGTGCTAGTGGTTTCCAGGAAGAGCCCCAGCATTTT
cdr3_aa: CASGFQEEPQHF

d_call: .
v_call: TRBV1
j_call: TRBJ1-1
clone_size: .
cdr3_nt: TGCACCAGCAGCCACCCCCCTAAGGTTCCTGAAGCTTTCTTT
cdr3_aa: CTSSHPPKVPEAFF

d_call: .
v_call: TRBV27
j_call: TRBJ2-3
clone_size: .
cdr3_nt: TGTGCCAGCAGTTTATTCCCGGGCGAGACGCAGTATTTT
cdr3_aa: CASSLFPGETQYF

d_call: TRBD2
v_call: TRBV4-2
j_call: TRBJ2-1
clone_size: .
cdr3_nt: TGTGCCAGCAGCCAAGATGAGCCAGCGGGGCTCTACAATGAGCAGTTCTTC
cdr3_aa: CASSQDEPAGLYNEQFF

d_call: .
v_call: TRBV7-9
j_call: TRBJ2-3
clone_size: .
cdr3_nt: TGTGCCAGCAGCTTAGCCCGCGTAGGGGAAGATACGCAGTATTTT
cdr3_aa: CASSLARVGEDTQYF

d_call: .
v_call: TRBV28
j_call: TRBJ2-7
clone_size: .
cdr3_nt: TGTGCCAGCAGTACTGTACGACGCGGCTCCCCAACCTACGAGCAGTACTTC
cdr3_aa: CASSTVRRGSPTYEQYF

d_call: .
v_call: TRBV27
j_call: TRBJ2-7
clone_size: .
cdr3_nt: TGTGCCAGCAGTTCCCAGGCCTACGAGCAGTACTTC
cdr3_aa: CASSSQAYEQYF

d_call: .
v_call: TRBV20-1
j_call: TRBJ2-7
clone_size: .
cdr3_nt: TGCAGTGCTAGAGATCGACAGCTGAGCTCCTACGAGCAGTACTTC
cdr3_aa: CSARDRQLSSYEQYF

d_call: .
v_call: TRBV20-1
j_call: TRBJ2-1
clone_size: .
cdr3_nt: TGCAGTGCGGTCGGGGCATACAATGAGCAGTTCTTC
cdr3_aa: CSAVGAYNEQFF

d_call: .
v_call: TRBV12-3/TRBV12-4
j_call: TRBJ2-5
clone_size: .
cdr3_nt: TGTGCCAGCAGTCCCCTCGAGGGGCGGGAGACCCAGTACTTC
cdr3_aa: CASSPLEGRETQYF